The 16 T cell receptor beta chains below come from one sample, sequenced in a study of T cell responses to AZD1222 COVID-19 vaccine. TCRdb's copy holds only in-frame clones and misses some; the assay was immunoSEQ multiplex PCR. The sample has about 110,000 clones, approximately 83% seen once. The sample was peripheral blood, taken on day 0 of AZD1222 vaccination. The receptors here all came from an adult in good health.

The genes are TRBV7-9 and TRBJ1-3; tentative D call: TRBD1 (6 bases). The V gene's germline CDR1 is SEHNR and CDR2 FQNEAQ (reference sequence). The CDR3 is 12 residues long. Deletions cut 7 bases from V and 2 bases from J, with 6 bases between. This CDR3 reads CASNRAGNTIYF. The CDR3 DNA is TGTGCCAGCAACAGGGCTGGAAACACCATATATTTT. Based on the CDR3 plus reference TRBV7-9 and TRBJ1-3, the full variable domain is DTGVSQNPRHKITKRGQNVTFRCDPISEHNRLYWYRQTLGQGPEFLTYFQNEAQLEKSRLLSDRFSAERPKGSFSTLEIQRTEQGDSAMYLCASNRAGNTIYFGEGSWLTVV.

The rearrangement uses TRBV19 and TRBJ1-2, with TRBD1 as a possible D gene (5 bases). CDR3 length: 13 amino acids. Trimming pared 3 bases from V and 2 bases from J, leaving 7 bases between. Per germline, CDR1 LNHDA and CDR2 SQIVND (reference sequence). CDR3 nucleotides: TGTGCCAGTAGTATTTCAGGGAACTATGGCTACACCTTC. It translates to CASSISGNYGYTF. The whole variable domain, remainder taken from reference TRBV19 and TRBJ1-2, is DGGITQSPKYLFRKEGQNVTLSCEQNLNHDAMYWYRQDPGQGLRLIYYSQIVNDFQKGDIAEGYSVSREKKESFPLTVTSAQKNPTAFYLCASSISGNYGYTFGSGTRLTVV.

This clone was seen a handful of times. V and J are TRBV29-1 and TRBJ2-5; 10 bases line up with TRBD1. The germline gives CDR1 SQVTM, CDR2 ANQGSEA. The CDR3 extends over 13 amino acids. J lost 5 bases, V lost 6 bases, and 6 bases had no gene match. The DNA for the CDR3 is TGCAGCGTACGACAGGGGGCATGGGAGACCCAGTACTTC. Translating gives CSVRQGAWETQYF. Combining the CDR3 with reference TRBV29-1 and TRBJ2-5 gives the whole variable domain SAVISQKPSRDICQRGTSLTIQCQVDSQVTMMFWYRQQPGQSLTLIATANQGSEATYESGFVIDKFPISRPNLTFSTLTVSNMSPEDSSIYLCSVRQGAWETQYFGPGTRLLVL.

Comments on this clone: In the same sample, other DNA sequences code for this CDR3. As DNA, the CDR3 is TGTGCCAGCAGTTGGGGCAACACTGAAGCTTTCTTT. This codes for CASSWGNTEAFF. The chain joins TRBV6-5 to TRBJ1-1; possibly TRBD1 for D (5 bases). The CDR3 runs to 12 residues. V dropped 4 bases and J dropped 2 bases, with 5 bases sitting between them. The germline V gene encodes CDR1 MNHEY and CDR2 SVGAGI.

The V gene is TRBV7-2, the J gene TRBJ1-6; possibly TRBD1 for D (5 bases). Germline lookup yields CDR1 SGHTA and CDR2 FQGNSA. V lost 0 bases and J 7 bases, leaving 10 bases between the germline ends. The CDR3 spans 15 residues. The CDR3 spells CASSLAGGLNSPLHF. CDR3 DNA sequence: TGTGCCAGCAGCTTAGCTGGGGGGTTGAATTCACCCCTCCACTTT.

This chain joins TRBV12-3 or TRBV12-4 and TRBJ1-4; perhaps TRBD1 as D (6 bases). The CDR3 spans 13 residues. Trimming pared 0 bases from V and 11 bases from J, leaving 10 bases between. This CDR3 reads CASSLAMDSKLFF. CDR3 nucleotide sequence: TGTGCCAGCAGTTTAGCCATGGACAGTAAACTGTTTTTT.

The chain links TRBV29-1 to TRBJ1-4; 8 nucleotides line up with TRBD1. Germline V CDR1 and CDR2: SQVTM, ANQGSEA. The CDR3 totals 16 residues. J lost 5 bases, V lost 4 bases, and 12 bases had no gene match. The CDR3 DNA reads as TGCAGCGTTGGAGGTCAGGGGGCTGGATGGAATGAAAAACTGTTTTTT. As protein: CSVGGQGAGWNEKLFF.

This clone was recorded only once. J is TRBJ2-4 and V is TRBV4-1; D unresolved. The CDR3 covers 17 residues. The germline CDR1 and CDR2 sequences are MGHRA and YSYEKL. Trimming took off 3 bases at V and 0 bases at J, with 15 bases between the two ends. In DNA form, the CDR3 reads TGCGCCAGCAGCCATGGCCGGGCCGCTCTAGCCAAAAACATTCAGTACTTC. This codes for CASSHGRAALAKNIQYF.

V gene TRBV4-2 combines with J gene TRBJ1-2; no clear D gene. V lost 0 bases to trimming and J lost 2 bases, with 7 bases between them. CDR1 LGHNA and CDR2 YNFKEQ come from the germline V gene. The CDR3 length is 14 residues. The CDR3 here is CASSQEVANYGYTF. The CDR3 region has the DNA TGTGCCAGCAGCCAAGAGGTAGCCAACTATGGCTACACCTTC.

This chain connects TRBV2 to TRBJ2-7, with no clear D. Per the germline V gene, CDR1 is SNHLY and CDR2 is FYNNEI. There are 14 residues in the CDR3. Deletions cut 4 bases from V and 0 bases from J, with 10 bases between. CDR3 loop: CASSVAASSYEQYF. Written as DNA, the CDR3 is TGTGCCAGCAGTGTGGCAGCCAGCTCCTACGAGCAGTACTTC.

The J gene is TRBJ2-7, the V gene TRBV7-2; D is ambiguous. V was shortened by 1 base and J by 4 bases, with 8 bases between the two germline ends. The CDR3 spans 13 residues. Per the germline V gene, CDR1 is SGHTA and CDR2 is FQGNSA. The CDR3 DNA reads as TGTGCCAGCAGCTTAGGTAAATTTTACGAGCAGTACTTC. Its protein is CASSLGKFYEQYF.

The chain combines TRBV9 with TRBJ2-7; no firm D call. This CDR3 comprises 13 residues. Germline V gives CDR1 SGDLS, CDR2 YYNGEE. V gave up 4 bases and J gave up 3 bases, with 11 bases separating them. CDR3 protein: CASSPHSVYEQYF. For the CDR3, the DNA is TGTGCCAGCAGCCCTCATTCGGTCTACGAGCAGTACTTC.

This chain joins TRBV28 and TRBJ2-5, with TRBD1 matching 8 bases. There are 12 residues in the CDR3. Germline trimming cut 8 bases from V and 9 bases from J; bases unmatched to any gene: 8. The germline V gene has CDR1 MDHEN and CDR2 SYDVKM. CDR3 nucleotides: TGTGCCAGCCGACAGGGGAATTGGGCCCAGTACTTC. It translates to CASRQGNWAQYF.

This chain joins TRBV18 and TRBJ1-1, with a possible D match to TRBD1 (5 bases). Trimming stripped 0 bases from V and 1 base from J, with 9 bases between. The CDR3 runs 15 residues. Germline CDR1 reads KGHSH; CDR2 reads LQKENI. DNA for the CDR3: TGTGCCAGCTCACCACCGACAACAGGGAACACTGAAGCTTTCTTT. Amino acids: CASSPPTTGNTEAFF.

The chain links TRBV7-9 to TRBJ1-1; 7 positions agree with TRBD1. Trimming took 5 bases from V and 4 from J; bases not matched to a gene: 7. Germline-derived CDR1 and CDR2 are SEHNR and FQNEAQ (reference sequence). The CDR3 has 14 residues. In nucleotides, the CDR3 is TGTGCCAGCAGCCGACAGGGTGGGAGCACTGAAGCTTTCTTT. It codes for CASSRQGGSTEAFF.

This chain joins TRBV7-3 and TRBJ1-3; 8 bases map to TRBD1. The CDR3 spans 14 residues. Germline CDR1 reads SGHTA; CDR2 reads FQGTGA. V shed 4 bases, J shed 4 bases, and the junction held 3 bases outside the gene matches. CDR3 loop: CASSSGQGGNTIYF. The DNA for the CDR3 is TGTGCCAGCAGCTCCGGACAGGGAGGAAACACCATATATTTT.